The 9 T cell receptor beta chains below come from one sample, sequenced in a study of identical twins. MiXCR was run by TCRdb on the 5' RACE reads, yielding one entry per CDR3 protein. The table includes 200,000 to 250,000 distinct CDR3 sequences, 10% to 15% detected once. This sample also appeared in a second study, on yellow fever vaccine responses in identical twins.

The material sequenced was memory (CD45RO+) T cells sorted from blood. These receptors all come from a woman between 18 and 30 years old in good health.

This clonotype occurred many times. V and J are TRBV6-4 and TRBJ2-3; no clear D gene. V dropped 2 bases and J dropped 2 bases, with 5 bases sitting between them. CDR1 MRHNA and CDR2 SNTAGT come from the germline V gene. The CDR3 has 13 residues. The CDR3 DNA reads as TGTGCCAGCAGTGACGGGGACACAGATACGCAGTATTTT. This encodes CASSDGDTDTQYF.

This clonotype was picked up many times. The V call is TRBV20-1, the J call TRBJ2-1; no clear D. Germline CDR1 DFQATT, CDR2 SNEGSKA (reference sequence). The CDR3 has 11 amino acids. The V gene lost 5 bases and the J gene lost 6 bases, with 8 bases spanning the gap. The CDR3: CSAPSGNEQFF. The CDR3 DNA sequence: TGCAGTGCTCCCTCTGGCAATGAGCAGTTCTTC.

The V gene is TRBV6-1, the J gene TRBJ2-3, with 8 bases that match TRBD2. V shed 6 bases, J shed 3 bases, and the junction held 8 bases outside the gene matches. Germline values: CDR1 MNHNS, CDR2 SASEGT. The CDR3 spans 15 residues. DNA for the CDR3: TGTGCCAGCAGGGGCGGGGGGCGAAAAACAGATACGCAGTATTTT. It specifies CASRGGGRKTDTQYF.

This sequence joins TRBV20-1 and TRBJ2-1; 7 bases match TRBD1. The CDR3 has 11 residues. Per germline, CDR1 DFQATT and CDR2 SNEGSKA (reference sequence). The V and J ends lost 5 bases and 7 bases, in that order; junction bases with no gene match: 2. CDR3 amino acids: CSAQTGNEQFF. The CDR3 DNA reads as TGCAGTGCTCAGACAGGGAATGAGCAGTTCTTC.

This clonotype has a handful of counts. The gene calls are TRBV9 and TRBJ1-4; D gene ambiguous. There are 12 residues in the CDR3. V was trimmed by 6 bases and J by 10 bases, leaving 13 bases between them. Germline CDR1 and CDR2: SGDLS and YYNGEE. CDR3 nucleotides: TGTGCCAGCAACAAGGCAGAGGGAAAACTGTTTTTT. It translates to CASNKAEGKLFF.

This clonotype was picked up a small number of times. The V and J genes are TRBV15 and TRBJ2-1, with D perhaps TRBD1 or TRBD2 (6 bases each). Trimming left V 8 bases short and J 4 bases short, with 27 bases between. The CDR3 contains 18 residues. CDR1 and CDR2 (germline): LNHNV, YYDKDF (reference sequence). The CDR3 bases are TGTGCCACCCGATCTTTACGGGGGCGTGGGGTTCGGTACAATGAGCAGTTCTTC. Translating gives CATRSLRGRGVRYNEQFF.

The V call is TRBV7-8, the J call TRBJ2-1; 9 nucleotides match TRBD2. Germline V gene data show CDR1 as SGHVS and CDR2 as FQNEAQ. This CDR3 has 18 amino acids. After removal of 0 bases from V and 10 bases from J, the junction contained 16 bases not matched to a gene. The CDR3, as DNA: TGTGCCAGCAGCTTAGCTACGCGGGGGGGCCGGCGGATGGGAGAGCAGTTCTTC. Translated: CASSLATRGGRRMGEQFF.

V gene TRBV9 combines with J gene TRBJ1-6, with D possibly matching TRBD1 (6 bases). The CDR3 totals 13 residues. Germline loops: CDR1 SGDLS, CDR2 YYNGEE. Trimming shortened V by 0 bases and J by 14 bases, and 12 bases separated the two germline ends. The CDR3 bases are TGTGCCAGCAGCGTAGGGAGGGGGTTGGCCCTCCACTTT. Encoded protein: CASSVGRGLALHF.

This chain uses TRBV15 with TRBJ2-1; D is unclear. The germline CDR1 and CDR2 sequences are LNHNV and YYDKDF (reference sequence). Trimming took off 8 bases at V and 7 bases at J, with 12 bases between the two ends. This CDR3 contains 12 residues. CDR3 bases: TGTGCCACCGCGCGTATACGGAATGAGCAGTTCTTC. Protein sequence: CATARIRNEQFF.